This T cell receptor beta chain was captured in a study of T cell clusters in autoimmune cytopenias. One tube held mixed TRB-A and TRB-B primer pools for touch-down PCR. TCRdb reprocessed the multiplex PCR reads; each CDR3 protein has one entry and no DNA is given. This sample contains about 5,000 distinct CDR3 sequences. CDR1 MNHEY and CDR2 SVGAGI come from the germline V gene. The CDR3 loop spans 15 amino acids. Each sample's input was roughly 230 ng genomic DNA, roughly 40,000 genome equivalents. These data also formed part of another study, on T cell repertoires in aging, cancer and after chemotherapy. According to that study: The full dataset contained around 10 million TCR reads. Across the chemotherapy interval, each cancer cohort showed higher median generation probability, suggesting thymic rebound.

V gene TRBV6-5 combines with J gene TRBJ2-3; TCRdb calls TRBD1, which cannot be checked without DNA. Sequences were obtained from peripheral blood. This receptor was identified in a human donor in good health. The CDR3 region is CASSNYRDSTDTQYF.